The 16 T cell receptor beta chains presented below share a single source sample, sequenced in a study of PD-L1 blockade in urothelial cancer. TCRdb's copy holds only in-frame clones and misses some; the assay was immunoSEQ multiplex PCR. The repertoire has fewer than 90,000 clones, more than 85% of them found once; the top ten carry about 0.94%. Time point specified: peripheral blood 6 weeks after treatment start. The sample consisted of PBMCs, taken around atezolizumab (anti-PD-L1) treatment. The source is a woman aged 80 or older with urothelial cancer.

In its sample, this clone was seen once. V usage is TRBV4-2 and J usage is TRBJ2-5, with 8 bases lining up with TRBD2. CDR1 and CDR2 from the germline V gene are LGHNA and YNFKEQ. With 0 bases clipped from V and 4 bases from J, the junction kept 4 bases outside the gene matches. The CDR3 is 15 amino acids. CDR3 loop: CASSQDAGGVETQYF. Written as DNA, the CDR3 is TGTGCCAGCAGCCAAGATGCGGGGGGAGTAGAGACCCAGTACTTC.

This clone was observed a few times. The gene calls are TRBV9 and TRBJ2-1; 14 nucleotides align to TRBD2. In germline, CDR1 is SGDLS, CDR2 YYNGEE. The CDR3 has 15 amino acids. V was pared by 3 bases and J by 6 bases, with 2 bases of the junction left unmatched. CDR3 bases: TGTGCCAGCAGCGAAGGGACTAGCGGGAGCAATGAGCAGTTCTTC. Translating it yields CASSEGTSGSNEQFF.

The chain has TRBV19 and TRBJ1-5, with unresolved D. Germline-derived CDR1 and CDR2 are LNHDA and SQIVND (reference sequence). This CDR3 is built from 14 residues. V shed 6 bases and J shed 0 bases, with 9 bases lying between them. CDR3 in amino acids: CASRQTNSNQPQHF. Written as DNA, the CDR3 is TGTGCCAGTAGACAGACTAATAGCAATCAGCCCCAGCATTTT.

The chain couples TRBV9 to TRBJ2-7; TRBD2 agrees at 7 bases. The CDR3 is 16 residues long. J was trimmed by 0 bases and V by 0 bases; bases with no gene match: 6. Germline CDR1 reads SGDLS; CDR2 reads YYNGEE. This CDR3 reads CASSVGGGTGSYEQYF. In DNA form, the CDR3 reads TGTGCCAGCAGCGTAGGGGGGGGGACCGGCTCCTACGAGCAGTACTTC.

The J gene is TRBJ2-5, the V gene TRBV30; possibly TRBD1 for D (6 bases). CDR1 and CDR2 (germline): GTSNPN, SVGIG (reference sequence). Deletions cut 0 bases from V and 3 bases from J, with 17 bases between. CDR3 length equals 16 residues. The DNA of the CDR3 is TGTGCCTGGAGTGTACTTACACAGGGCCGAAAAGAGACCCAGTACTTC. Translating gives CAWSVLTQGRKETQYF.

The chain employs TRBV19 and TRBJ2-1; TRBD2 is a possible D gene (6 bases). The CDR3 consists of 15 residues. Trimming left V 3 bases short and J 2 bases short, with 11 bases between. Germline V gene lookup returns CDR1 LNHDA and CDR2 SQIVND (reference sequence). This CDR3 reads CASSITREPYNEQFF. The DNA for the CDR3 is TGTGCCAGTAGTATTACTCGGGAGCCCTACAATGAGCAGTTCTTC.

The rearrangement links TRBV30 to TRBJ2-3; the match to TRBD2 covers 10 bases. From germline, CDR1 is GTSNPN and CDR2 SVGIG (reference sequence). The length of the CDR3 is 15 residues. V trimming: 0 bases; J trimming: 8 bases; junction bases outside the gene matches: 8. For the CDR3, the DNA is TGTGCCTGGAGTGTACTAGCGGGGTCGGGGGGTACGCAGTATTTT. It translates to CAWSVLAGSGGTQYF.

V is TRBV5-4 and J is TRBJ2-7; possibly TRBD2 for D (7 bases). This CDR3 has 16 residues. CDR1 and CDR2 (germline): SGHNT, YYREEE (reference sequence). Trimming shortened V by 0 bases and J by 4 bases, and 17 bases separated the two germline ends. CDR3 nucleotide sequence: TGTGCCAGCAGCTTGGGTAAGCGGGACATGAATTACGAGCAGTACTTC. Its protein is CASSLGKRDMNYEQYF.

The chain uses TRBV5-1 and TRBJ2-5, with D tentatively TRBD2 (5 bases). CDR3 length: 16 residues. Trimming took 0 bases from V and 2 from J, leaving 14 bases between them. Per germline, CDR1 SGHRS and CDR2 YFSETQ. This chain's CDR3 is CASSLVGRADQETQYF. CDR3 nucleotide sequence: TGCGCCAGCAGCTTGGTTGGGCGGGCGGATCAAGAGACCCAGTACTTC.

This chain links TRBV27 with TRBJ2-5; 9 bases align to TRBD1. Germline CDR1 MNHEY, CDR2 SMNVEV (reference sequence). The CDR3 extends over 17 amino acids. The junction had 8 bases not matched to a gene; V was cut back by 1 base and J by 2 bases. CDR3 DNA: TGTGCCAGCAGTTTATGGGCGGGGACAGGGTCACAAGAGACCCAGTACTTC. Protein product: CASSLWAGTGSQETQYF.

The J gene is TRBJ2-5, the V gene TRBV28, with TRBD2 as a possible D gene (6 bases). The CDR3 contains 17 residues. Trimming took off 8 bases at V and 1 base at J, with 23 bases between the two ends. Germline CDR1 MDHEN, CDR2 SYDVKM. This chain's CDR3 is CASRPFGRESIQETQYF. In nucleotides, the CDR3 is TGTGCCAGCCGGCCGTTTGGACGGGAGAGTATCCAAGAGACCCAGTACTTC. Looking up the rest from reference TRBV28 and TRBJ2-5 gives the full variable domain: DVKVTQSSRYLVKRTGEKVFLECVQDMDHENMFWYRQDPGLGLRLIYFSYDVKMKEKGDIPEGYSVSREKKERFSLILESASTNQTSMYLCASRPFGRESIQETQYFGPGTRLLVL.

The chain joins TRBV28 to TRBJ2-7, with 10 bases identical to TRBD2. Unmatched junction bases numbered 3, after V lost 8 bases and J lost 2 bases. The V gene's germline CDR1 is MDHEN and CDR2 SYDVKM. CDR3 length: 13 residues. In DNA form, the CDR3 reads TGTGCCAGCGGGACTAGCGCGCCCTACGAGCAGTACTTC. Amino acid sequence: CASGTSAPYEQYF.

The chain recombines TRBV27 with TRBJ1-3; D is perhaps TRBD1 (5 bases). The CDR3 spans 15 residues. Germline lookup yields CDR1 MNHEY and CDR2 SMNVEV (reference sequence). V was trimmed by 2 bases and J by 3 bases, leaving 11 bases between them. The CDR3 sequence: CASSLEAGYGNTIYF. For the CDR3, the DNA is TGTGCCAGCAGTTTAGAGGCAGGGTATGGAAACACCATATATTTT.

V is TRBV10-3 and J is TRBJ1-2; tentative D call: TRBD1 (6 bases). The CDR3 is 14 residues long. From germline, CDR1 is ENHRY and CDR2 SYGVKD. V lost 8 bases and J 0 bases, leaving 13 bases between the germline ends. CDR3 sequence: CAIQSRGPNYGYTF. For the CDR3, the DNA is TGTGCCATCCAGAGCAGGGGACCTAACTATGGCTACACCTTC.

The rearrangement joins TRBV27 to TRBJ2-7; unclear D gene. V was shortened by 2 bases and J by 5 bases, with 16 bases between the two germline ends. This CDR3 has 15 residues. Germline loops: CDR1 MNHEY, CDR2 SMNVEV (reference sequence). The CDR3 bases are TGTGCCAGCAGTTTAGGGCTTAATTCCGTGGACGAGCAGTACTTC. It yields the protein CASSLGLNSVDEQYF.

The DNA for the CDR3 is TGTGCCAGTAGTATAAAAGGGGCAGGGCAGCCCCAGCATTTT. This translates into CASSIKGAGQPQHF. J is TRBJ1-5 and V is TRBV19; tentative D call: TRBD1 (5 bases). Trimming removed 2 bases at V and 7 bases at J, with 12 bases between. The CDR3 sequence is 14 residues long. CDR1 LNHDA and CDR2 SQIVND come from the germline V gene (reference sequence).